This T cell receptor (beta chain) was identified in a study of blood T cell repertoires in COVID-19. Study summary: Donors in the United States, Italy and Spain gave samples during acute or convalescent COVID-19.

In the original workflow: Researchers report that nucleated cell counts were estimated from reference gene primer amplification. Produced via immunoSEQ multiplex PCR; TCRdb's table is partial and in-frame only. That table supplies the V and J calls and clone size; D and trimming were determined from the DNA. The sample has roughly 130,000 clones, around 80% seen once. The CDR3 consists of 13 residues. The germline V gene encodes CDR1 SGHTA and CDR2 FQGNSA. V lost 6 bases and J 8 bases, leaving 16 bases between the germline ends. Sequences were obtained from peripheral blood. This TCR derives from a man aged 50 or older with acute or convalescent COVID-19. The chain has TRBV7-2 and TRBJ1-2; unclear D gene. CDR3 in amino acids: CASRHDLSGGYTF. CDR3 in DNA: TGTGCCAGCAGACACGACCTCTCAGGAGGCTACACCTTC.